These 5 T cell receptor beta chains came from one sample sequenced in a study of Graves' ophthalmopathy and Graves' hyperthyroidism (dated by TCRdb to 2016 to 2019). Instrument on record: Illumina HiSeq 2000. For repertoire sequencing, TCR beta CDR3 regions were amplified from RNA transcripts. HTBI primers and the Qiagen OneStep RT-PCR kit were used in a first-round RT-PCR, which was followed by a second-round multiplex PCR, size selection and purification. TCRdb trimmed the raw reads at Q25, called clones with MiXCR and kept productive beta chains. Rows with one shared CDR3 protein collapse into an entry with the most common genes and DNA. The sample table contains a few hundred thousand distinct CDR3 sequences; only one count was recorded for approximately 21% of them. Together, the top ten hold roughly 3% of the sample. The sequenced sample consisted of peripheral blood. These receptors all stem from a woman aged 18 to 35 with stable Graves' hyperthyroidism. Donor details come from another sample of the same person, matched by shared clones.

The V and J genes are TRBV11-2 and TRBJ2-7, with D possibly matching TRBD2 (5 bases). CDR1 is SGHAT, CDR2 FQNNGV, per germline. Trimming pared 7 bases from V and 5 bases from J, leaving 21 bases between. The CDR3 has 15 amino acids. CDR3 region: CASISSISVLHEQYF. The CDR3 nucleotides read TGTGCCAGCATCTCTTCGATTAGCGTTCTACACGAGCAGTACTTC.

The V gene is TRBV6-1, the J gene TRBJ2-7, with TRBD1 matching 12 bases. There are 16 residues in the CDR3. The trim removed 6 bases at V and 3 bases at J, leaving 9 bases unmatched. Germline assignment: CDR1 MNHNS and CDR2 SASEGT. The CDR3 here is CASRNTGTGGFYEQYF. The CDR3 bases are TGTGCCAGCAGGAATACCGGGACAGGGGGCTTCTACGAGCAGTACTTC.

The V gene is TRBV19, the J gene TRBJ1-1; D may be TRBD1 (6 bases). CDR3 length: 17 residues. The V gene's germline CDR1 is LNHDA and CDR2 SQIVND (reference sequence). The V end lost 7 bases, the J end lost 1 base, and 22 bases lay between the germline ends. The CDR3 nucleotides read TGTGCCAGTAACGCTTTCCCAGGACAGACACAGAACACTGAAGCTTTCTTT. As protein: CASNAFPGQTQNTEAFF.

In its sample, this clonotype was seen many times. CDR3 DNA sequence: TGTGCCAGCAGTTACGACGACTACGGGTCCGTAGAGCAGTACTTC. It translates to CASSYDDYGSVEQYF. This chain connects TRBV6-2 or TRBV6-3 to TRBJ2-7; TRBD2 is a possible D gene (5 bases). CDR1 and CDR2 from the germline V gene are MNHEY and SVGEGT. The V and J ends lost 2 bases and 7 bases respectively, with 18 bases between them. This CDR3 comprises 15 residues.

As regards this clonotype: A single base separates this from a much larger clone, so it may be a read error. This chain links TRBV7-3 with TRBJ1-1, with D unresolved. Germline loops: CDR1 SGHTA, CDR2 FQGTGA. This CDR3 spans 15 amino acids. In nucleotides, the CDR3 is TGTGCCATCAGCTTAGATGGAGTCATGAACACTGAAGCTTTCTTT. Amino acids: CAISLDGVMNTEAFF.